This T cell receptor beta chain appears in the sequencing data of a study of blood T cell repertoires in COVID-19. The method was immunoSEQ multiplex PCR; TCRdb's version includes in-frame clones alone and lacks a portion of them. Of about 240,000 clones detected, 80% to 85% appear once; the ten largest clones hold over 10%. V gave up 4 bases and J gave up 1 base; unmatched junction bases: 6. Germline V gene sequence: CDR1 SGHRS, CDR2 YFSETQ. CDR3 length: 15 residues. What was sequenced was peripheral blood. The origin of this receptor is a woman aged 60 to 75 with active or convalescent COVID-19. J is TRBJ1-2 and V is TRBV5-1; 8 positions match TRBD1. The CDR3 DNA sequence: TGCGCCAGCAGCAGCGGGACAGGAGTTAACTATGGCTACACCTTC. Translating gives CASSSGTGVNYGYTF.